A selection of T cell receptor beta chains follows, all from one sample in a study of blood T cells in healthy people across ages. TCRdb passed the 5' RACE reads through MiXCR, listing each CDR3 protein once. The data show hundreds of thousands of distinct CDR3 sequences, just under 25% seen once. This sample was shared with a second study, whose subject was T cells of mothers and their children.

Sequencing input: blood. The receptors shown here come from a boy between 10 and 17 years old in good health. CDR3s include the opening cysteine and the closing phenylalanine or tryptophan. D genes are given only for firm matches. The listing skips clone size in some rows; elsewhere it reads once, few, many or a size class.

size	J	D	V	DNA	CDR3
few	TRBJ1-1	NA	TRBV7-3	TGTGCCAGCAGCTTAAGTTACTCGGACACTGAAGCTTTCTTT	CASSLSYSDTEAFF
few	TRBJ1-1	TRBD1	TRBV28	TGTGCCAGCAGTTTAAGGCAGGGGGCTAGTGAAGCTTTCTTT	CASSLRQGASEAFF
NA	TRBJ2-5	TRBD2	TRBV7-2	TGTGCCAGCACTTCCCCAGCGGGGGGGCCTGGGACCCAGTACTTC	CASTSPAGGPGTQYF
few	TRBJ2-2	NA	TRBV7-3	TGTGCCAGCAGCCGGCGCCCGGACCCTAGCACCGGGGAGCTGTTTTTT	CASSRRPDPSTGELFF
many	TRBJ1-2	NA	TRBV24-1	TGTGCCACCAGTGATTCCTCCAGGGTTGGAGGCTACACCTTC	CATSDSSRVGGYTF
few	TRBJ2-5	NA	TRBV29-1	TGCAGCGTTGAAGGTGGGGCCGTAGAGACCCAGTACTTC	CSVEGGAVETQYF
NA	TRBJ2-1	TRBD2	TRBV7-2	TGTGCCAGCAGCCGGGAAATAGCGGGAGGATCCAATGAGCAGCTCTTC	CASSREIAGGSNEQLF
few	TRBJ2-1	NA	TRBV11-3	TGTGCCAGCAGCTTAGACGCTTTCATGGGGTACAATGAGCAGTTCTTC	CASSLDAFMGYNEQFF
NA	TRBJ2-5	NA	TRBV20-1	TGCAGTGCTAGAGATTTCCGGGAGACCCGGTACTTC	CSARDFRETRYF
NA	TRBJ1-4	NA	TRBV28	TGTGCCAGCAGTTTAGACAGACCTAAGGAAAAACTGTTTTTT	CASSLDRPKEKLFF
NA	TRBJ2-7	NA	TRBV5-1	TGCGCCAGCAGCTTGGGAGGCAGTCGACTCGGCTACGAGCAGTACTTC	CASSLGGSRLGYEQYF
NA	TRBJ2-7	NA	TRBV20-1	TGCAGTGCTAGAGGTGAGGGGAGAGAGCAGTACTTC	CSARGEGREQYF
NA	TRBJ1-4	NA	TRBV28	TGTGCCAGCCTTTCGCGCCGTAATGAAAAACTGTTTTTT	CASLSRRNEKLFF
few	TRBJ2-3	NA	TRBV20-1	TGCAGTGCTTTTGGCAGCACAGATACGCAGTATTTT	CSAFGSTDTQYF
NA	TRBJ2-7	NA	TRBV29-1	TGCAGCGCATCGACAGTCTCCTACGAGCAGTACTTC	CSASTVSYEQYF
few	TRBJ2-5	NA	TRBV7-8	TGTGCCAGCAGCTTAGCCAACTACCAAGAGACCCAGTACTTC	CASSLANYQETQYF
few	TRBJ2-7	TRBD2	TRBV20-1	TGCAGTGCCGCCGAGGGAGCGGGAGTATATGAGCAGTACTTC	CSAAEGAGVYEQYF
few	TRBJ1-1	NA	TRBV6-1	TGTGCCGCCCGGGGAATCTTAAGGACTGAAGCTTTCTTT	CAARGILRTEAFF
NA	TRBJ2-3	NA	TRBV7-8	TGTGCCAGCAGCTTAACGGGTTTTAGCACAGATACGCAGTATTTT	CASSLTGFSTDTQYF
NA	TRBJ2-3	NA	TRBV6-1	TGTGCCAGCAGTGAGGAGGGCTCAGATACGCAGTATTTT	CASSEEGSDTQYF
NA	TRBJ2-5	TRBD1	TRBV28	TGTGCCAGCAGTCCCAGGGGGTACCCACAAGAGACCCAGTACTTC	CASSPRGYPQETQYF
few	TRBJ1-6	NA	TRBV20-1	TGCAGTGCTAAGGGCCACCAAGGGGGGAATAATTCACCCCTCCACTTT	CSAKGHQGGNNSPLHF
NA	TRBJ2-1	NA	TRBV5-6	TGTGCCAGCAGCTGGGACTACAATGAGCAGTTCTTC	CASSWDYNEQFF
NA	TRBJ2-7	TRBD2	TRBV29-1	TGCAGCGTTGCTGGACTAGCGGCCTACGAGCAGTACTTC	CSVAGLAAYEQYF
NA	TRBJ2-5	NA	TRBV6-6	TGTGCCAGCCGTCGATCACAAGAGACCCAGTACTTC	CASRRSQETQYF
few	TRBJ2-7	TRBD1	TRBV20-1	TGCAGTGCTAGTCTACAGGGGGCCTACGAGCAGTACTTC	CSASLQGAYEQYF
NA	TRBJ2-4	NA	TRBV5-1	TGCGCCAGCAGCTCAGTCGCCGAAAACATTCAGTACTTC	CASSSVAENIQYF
NA	TRBJ2-4	NA	TRBV5-1	TGCGCCAGCAGCTTGGCCGGACAGTGGACTAACATTCAGTACTTC	CASSLAGQWTNIQYF
NA	TRBJ2-3	NA	TRBV20-1	TGCAGTGCTAGAGATCCGCTCACTGGGCAGGGAGTAGGAGATACGCAGTATTTT	CSARDPLTGQGVGDTQYF
few	TRBJ2-7	TRBD2	TRBV2	TGTGCCAGCAGCCCCGGGACTAGCTTTTCCTACGAGCAGTACTTC	CASSPGTSFSYEQYF
NA	TRBJ2-7	NA	TRBV29-1	TGCAGCGCTGTGGGCCAGACCTACGAGCAGTACTTC	CSAVGQTYEQYF
NA	TRBJ2-1	NA	TRBV12-3/TRBV12-4	TGTGCCAGCAGTTTAAGGTTTTACAATGAGCAGTTCTTC	CASSLRFYNEQFF
many	TRBJ2-7	NA	TRBV7-2	TGTGCCAGCAGCTTTTACGGCCCCTACGAGCAGTACTTC	CASSFYGPYEQYF
many	TRBJ2-1	TRBD2	TRBV12-3/TRBV12-4	TGTGCCAGCAGTTTCGAAACTAGCGGGAGAGGTGAGCAGTTCTTC	CASSFETSGRGEQFF
NA	TRBJ1-5	NA	TRBV4-3	TGCGCCAGCAGCCAAGGTGGTATGGGGGGCAATCAGCCCCAGCATTTT	CASSQGGMGGNQPQHF
few	TRBJ1-4	NA	TRBV28	TGTGCCAGCAGTTTCCCCGCTATGGGGACGGTTGAAAAACTGTTTTTT	CASSFPAMGTVEKLFF
few	TRBJ2-1	NA	TRBV7-8	TGTGCCAGCAGCTTAGGAGGTGCCGGTGGCAATGAGCAGTTCTTC	CASSLGGAGGNEQFF
NA	TRBJ2-5	NA	TRBV6-5	TGTGCCAGCAACCCGACGGGACTAGGGGGCGAGACCCAGTACTTC	CASNPTGLGGETQYF
NA	TRBJ2-5	NA	TRBV10-3	TGTGCCATTCCGGACAGAGTTCAAGAGACCCAGTACTTC	CAIPDRVQETQYF
few	TRBJ2-7	TRBD2	TRBV6-5	TGTGCCAGCAGTTACACATCGGGAGGTGGTAACGAGCAGTACTTC	CASSYTSGGGNEQYF
NA	TRBJ1-5	NA	TRBV2	TGTGCCAGCAGTGAAGCGGGGGCTACCTGGCATTTT	CASSEAGATWHF
NA	TRBJ2-7	NA	TRBV7-9	TGTGCCAGCAGCTCTGAAGTGGGGGCCCCCTCCTACGAGCAGTACTTC	CASSSEVGAPSYEQYF
few	TRBJ2-7	NA	TRBV29-1	TGCAGCGTTGAAGATGGCATCTCGCCGGGGGAGCAGTACTTC	CSVEDGISPGEQYF
NA	TRBJ1-1	NA	TRBV20-1	TGCAGTGCTAGGACCTCGGGGGCAAGGGCCACTGAAGCTTTCTTT	CSARTSGARATEAFF
NA	TRBJ2-4	NA	TRBV28	TGTGCCAGCAGTTTAACGTCCAGGGACGCGAACATTCAGTACTTC	CASSLTSRDANIQYF
NA	TRBJ2-7	NA	TRBV3-1	TGTGCCAGCAGCCAAGACTTGAGTCGAGCCTACGAGCAGTACTTC	CASSQDLSRAYEQYF
NA	TRBJ1-2	TRBD1	TRBV7-2	TGTGCCAGCAGCCCACAGGGGAGAATAGACTATGGCTACACCTTC	CASSPQGRIDYGYTF
NA	TRBJ2-7	NA	TRBV6-1	TGTGCCAGCAGTGAAGGACAAGGGGAGTACGAGCAGTACTTC	CASSEGQGEYEQYF
NA	TRBJ2-7	TRBD2	TRBV29-1	TGCAGCGTTGTAGGGACTAGCGGGCGCCTCTTCTACGAGCAGTACTTC	CSVVGTSGRLFYEQYF
NA	TRBJ2-1	TRBD2	TRBV27	TGTGCCAGCAGTTTCCCTAGCGGGGATTCCTACAATGAGCAGTTCTTC	CASSFPSGDSYNEQFF
NA	TRBJ2-7	NA	TRBV29-1	TGCAGCGTTGAAGACCCAGGGGACCCCTACGACCAGTACTTC	CSVEDPGDPYDQYF
NA	TRBJ2-1	TRBD2	TRBV7-9	TGTGCCAGCAGCGGACTAGCGGAGCAGTTCTTC	CASSGLAEQFF
few	TRBJ1-1	TRBD1	TRBV11-2	TGTGCCAGCAGCCCCCCCGGGACAGGGAACACTGAAGCTTTCTTT	CASSPPGTGNTEAFF
NA	TRBJ2-1	NA	TRBV12-3/TRBV12-4	TGTGCCAGCAGAGAGGGGGGTGAGCAGTTCTTC	CASREGGEQFF
NA	TRBJ2-7	NA	TRBV15	TGTGCCACCAGCAGAGATGGAGGGATCCACTACGAGCAGTACTTC	CATSRDGGIHYEQYF
few	TRBJ2-4	NA	TRBV12-3/TRBV12-4	TGTGCCAGCACCTCCCGCGGACGTCAGTACTTC	CASTSRGRQYF
many	TRBJ2-3	TRBD2	TRBV7-2	TGTGCCAGCAGACGGGGGGGCACAGATACGCAGTATTTT	CASRRGGTDTQYF
NA	TRBJ2-1	TRBD1	TRBV12-3/TRBV12-4	TGTGCCAGCAGTTTTGGGACAGGGGAGCAGTTCTTC	CASSFGTGEQFF